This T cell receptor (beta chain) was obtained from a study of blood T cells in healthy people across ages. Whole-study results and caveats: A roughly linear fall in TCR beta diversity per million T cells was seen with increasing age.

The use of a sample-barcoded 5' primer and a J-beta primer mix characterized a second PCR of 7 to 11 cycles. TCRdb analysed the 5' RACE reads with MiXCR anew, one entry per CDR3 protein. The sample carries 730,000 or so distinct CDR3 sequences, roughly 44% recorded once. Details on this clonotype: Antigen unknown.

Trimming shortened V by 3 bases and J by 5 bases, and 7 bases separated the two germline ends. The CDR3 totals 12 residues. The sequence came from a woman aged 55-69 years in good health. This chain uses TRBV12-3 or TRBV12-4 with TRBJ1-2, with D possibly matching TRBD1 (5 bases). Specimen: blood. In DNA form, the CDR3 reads TGTGCCAGCAGTTTCAGGGTTTATGGCTACACCTTC. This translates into CASSFRVYGYTF.